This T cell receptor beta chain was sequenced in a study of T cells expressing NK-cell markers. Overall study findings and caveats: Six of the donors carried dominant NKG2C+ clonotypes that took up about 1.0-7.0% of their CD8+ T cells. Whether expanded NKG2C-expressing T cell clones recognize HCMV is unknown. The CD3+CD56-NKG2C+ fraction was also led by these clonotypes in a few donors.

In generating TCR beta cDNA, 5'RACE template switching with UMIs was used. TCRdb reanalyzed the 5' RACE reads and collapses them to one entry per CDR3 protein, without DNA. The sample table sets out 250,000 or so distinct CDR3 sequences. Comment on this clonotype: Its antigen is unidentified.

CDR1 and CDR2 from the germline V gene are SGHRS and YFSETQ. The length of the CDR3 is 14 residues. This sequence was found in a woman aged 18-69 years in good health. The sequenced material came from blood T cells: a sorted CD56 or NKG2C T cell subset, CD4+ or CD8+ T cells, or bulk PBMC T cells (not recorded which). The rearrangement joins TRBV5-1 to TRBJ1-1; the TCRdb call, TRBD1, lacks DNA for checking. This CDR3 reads CASSLEGQRTEAFF.